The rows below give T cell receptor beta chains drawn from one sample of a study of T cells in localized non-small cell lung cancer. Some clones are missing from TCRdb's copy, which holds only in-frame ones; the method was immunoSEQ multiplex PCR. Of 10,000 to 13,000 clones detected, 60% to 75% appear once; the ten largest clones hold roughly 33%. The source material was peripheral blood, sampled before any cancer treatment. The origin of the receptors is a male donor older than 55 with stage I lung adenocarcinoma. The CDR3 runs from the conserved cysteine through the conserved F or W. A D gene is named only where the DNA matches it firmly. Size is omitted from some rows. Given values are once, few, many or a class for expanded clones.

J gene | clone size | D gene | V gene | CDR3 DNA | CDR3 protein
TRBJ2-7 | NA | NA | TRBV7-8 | TGTGCCAGCAGCTTAGCGCGGGGGCATACCGTTCCCTACGAGCAGTACTTC | CASSLARGHTVPYEQYF
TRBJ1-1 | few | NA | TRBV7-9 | TGTGCCAGCAGCTCCCTAATGAACACTGAAGCTTTCTTT | CASSSLMNTEAFF
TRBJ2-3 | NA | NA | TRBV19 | TGTGCCAGTAGTGAAGGGTATACGCAGTATTTT | CASSEGYTQYF
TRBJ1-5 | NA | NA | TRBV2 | TGTGCCAGCAGTTCAATGGGGGGCAATCAGCCCCAGCATTTT | CASSSMGGNQPQHF
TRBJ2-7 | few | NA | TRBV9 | TGTGCCAGCAGCGTAAGTGCGGACTTTAACTACGAGCAGTACTTC | CASSVSADFNYEQYF
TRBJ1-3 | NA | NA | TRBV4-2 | TGTGCCAGCAGCCAAACCCCAGGGGCTCCAAGAAACACCATATATTTT | CASSQTPGAPRNTIYF
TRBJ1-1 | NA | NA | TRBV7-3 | TGTGCCAGCAGCCCCCTTGCTGGTGGTGAAGCTTTCTTT | CASSPLAGGEAFF
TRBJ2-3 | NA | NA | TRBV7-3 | TGTGCCAGCAGCTTAGCAGGGACCGACACAGATACGCAGTATTTT | CASSLAGTDTDTQYF
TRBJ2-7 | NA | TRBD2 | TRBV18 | TGTGCCAGCTCACCAAAAAGCGGGGGTATGTACGAGCAGTACTTC | CASSPKSGGMYEQYF
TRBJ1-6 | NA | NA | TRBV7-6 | TGTGCCAGCAGCTTAGAGGTTCGTTCACCCCTCCACTTT | CASSLEVRSPLHF
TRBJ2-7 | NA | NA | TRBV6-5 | TGTGCCAGCAGTCGCCCGAACTCCTACGAGCAGTACTTC | CASSRPNSYEQYF
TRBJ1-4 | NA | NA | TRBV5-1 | TGCGCCAGCAGCCTCGGTACCTCAACTAATGAAAAACTGTTTTTT | CASSLGTSTNEKLFF
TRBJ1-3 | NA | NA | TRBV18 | TGTGCCAGCTCACCCGCCCCGGGATCTTCGGGTACCATATATTTT | CASSPAPGSSGTIYF
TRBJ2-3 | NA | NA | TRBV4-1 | TGCGCCAGCAGCCTACGACTGGCCGATACGCAGTATTTT | CASSLRLADTQYF
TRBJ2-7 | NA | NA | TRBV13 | TGTGCCAGCAGCTTAGGGCCGGGGTTCGCCGACGAGCAGTACTTC | CASSLGPGFADEQYF
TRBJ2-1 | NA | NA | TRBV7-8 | TGTGCCAGCAGCTCACGTTATAGCCGTCGTAACTACAATGAGCAGTTCTTC | CASSSRYSRRNYNEQFF
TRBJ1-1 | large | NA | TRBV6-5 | TGTGCCAGCAGCCAACAGGGTAGCACTGAAGCTTTCTTT | CASSQQGSTEAFF